This TCR beta chain was observed in a study of blood T cell repertoires in COVID-19. Study in general: The United States, Italy and Spain supplied acute and convalescent COVID-19 samples. Sources were T cells, B-cell-depleted T cells, or PBMCs; the material itself was cDNA or gDNA.

There are 17 residues in the CDR3. Germline lookup yields CDR1 ENHRY and CDR2 SYGVKD. Comments on this clone: The junction differs from germline at one of its ends, possibly a read error.

Original data processing: Reference gene primer amplification gave nucleated cell count estimates. Sequenced by immunoSEQ multiplex PCR; TCRdb stores in-frame clones only, minus some. Clonal size and the V and J genes are those of that table, whereas D and trimming came from the DNA. This sample has about 140,000 clones, with 84% found just once. Sequenced input: peripheral blood. V gene TRBV10-3 combines with J gene TRBJ2-1, with D perhaps TRBD1 (5 bases). This clonotype originated in a human donor in a cohort sampled during active COVID-19. The DNA for the CDR3 is TGTGCCATCAGTCAGTCGACAGCCTTAAGCTCCTACAATGAGCAGTTCTTC. It specifies CAISQSTALSSYNEQFF.